These 9 T cell receptor beta chains share one sample of origin, sequenced in a study of blood T cell repertoires in COVID-19. Profiling relied on immunoSEQ multiplex PCR, and the TCRdb table lists in-frame clones only, not all of them. The sample records 140,000 or so clones, approximately 88% being singletons. Material: peripheral blood. These TCRs come from a man in his sixties with active or convalescent COVID-19.

This chain uses TRBV5-6 with TRBJ1-2; D gene ambiguous. The germline CDR1 and CDR2 sequences are SGHDT and YYEEEE. Trimming stripped 0 bases from V and 8 bases from J, with 11 bases between. The CDR3 is 13 residues long. CDR3 bases: TGTGCCAGCAGCTTGGTCCCGGGAAGCGGCTACACCTTC. It encodes CASSLVPGSGYTF.

The V call is TRBV6-5, the J call TRBJ2-7, with TRBD1 matching over 7 bases. Germline trimming cut 6 bases from V and 2 bases from J; bases unmatched to any gene: 4. The CDR3 sequence is 13 residues long. Germline V lookup: CDR1 MNHEY, CDR2 SVGAGI. CDR3 amino acids: CASSRGTAYEQYF. For the CDR3, the DNA is TGTGCCAGCAGCCGAGGGACAGCCTACGAGCAGTACTTC.

This chain links TRBV19 with TRBJ1-1, with D possibly TRBD1 on 5 matching bases. The ends were cut back, 4 bases at V and 2 bases at J, with 17 bases in the middle. In germline, CDR1 is LNHDA, CDR2 SQIVND (reference sequence). The CDR3 runs to 16 residues. The DNA for the CDR3 is TGTGCCAGTAGTACCCGGGACGGGGGGTTAAACACTGAAGCTTTCTTT. Its translation: CASSTRDGGLNTEAFF.

The CDR3 DNA is TGTGCCAGCAGTCCCACAGGGAGCACTGAAGCTTTCTTT. Translation: CASSPTGSTEAFF. This chain joins TRBV27 and TRBJ1-1, with D possibly matching TRBD1 (6 bases). The CDR3 runs 13 residues. Germline V CDR1 and CDR2: MNHEY, SMNVEV (reference sequence). Trimming pared 5 bases from V and 4 bases from J, leaving 11 bases between.

This chain connects TRBV9 to TRBJ2-3; 8 bases align to TRBD2. V shed 0 bases and J 6 bases; nucleotides not matched to a gene: 9. The CDR3 contains 16 residues. Germline V gives CDR1 SGDLS, CDR2 YYNGEE. Written as DNA, the CDR3 is TGTGCCAGCAGCGTAGATATTAGCGGGGTCCCGGATACGCAGTATTTT. Its translation is CASSVDISGVPDTQYF.

The genes are TRBV7-2 and TRBJ2-2; 9 nucleotides match TRBD1. The CDR3 is 18 amino acids. Germline V gene sequence: CDR1 SGHTA, CDR2 FQGNSA. Losses at the gene ends were 5 bases for V and 4 bases for J; bases not matched to a gene: 14. CDR3 in DNA: TGTGCCAGCAGCCCCATCCGTGGGACAGGGACGAGCACCGGGGAGCTGTTTTTT. Its translation is CASSPIRGTGTSTGELFF.

The chain carries TRBV6-5 and TRBJ2-7, with 7 bases identical to TRBD1. The CDR3 sequence is 15 residues long. Germline V gene data show CDR1 as MNHEY and CDR2 as SVGAGI. The junction had 5 bases not matched to a gene; V was cut back by 0 bases and J by 3 bases. For the CDR3, the DNA is TGTGCCAGCAGTTACTCGACGGGACAGTACTACGAGCAGTACTTC. Translated: CASSYSTGQYYEQYF.

The chain uses TRBV5-6 and TRBJ2-1, with 9 bases identical to TRBD2. Germline V gives CDR1 SGHDT, CDR2 YYEEEE. This CDR3 has 15 amino acids. V gave up 3 bases and J gave up 10 bases; unmatched junction bases: 11. The CDR3 DNA sequence: TGTGCCAGCAGCTCGTCGCGGGAGGGCCGAGGAGAGCAGTTCTTC. Translated: CASSSSREGRGEQFF.

The rearrangement joins TRBV28 to TRBJ2-7, with D maybe TRBD2 (5 bases). The CDR3 has 14 residues. Germline values: CDR1 MDHEN, CDR2 SYDVKM. V was clipped by 5 bases and J by 5 bases, with 16 bases between them. This chain's CDR3 is CASSGLSLRDEQYF. Here the CDR3 DNA reads TGTGCCAGCAGTGGACTGTCCCTTAGGGACGAGCAGTACTTC.